Sequencing of this T cell receptor (beta chain) was carried out in a study of blood T cell repertoires in COVID-19. Study details: COVID-19 samples collected from the United States, Italy and Spain covered acute and convalescent phases. The analysed material was cDNA or gDNA that came from T cells, B-cell-depleted T cells, or PBMCs.

The repertoire was sequenced with immunoSEQ multiplex PCR; TCRdb's copy has only in-frame clones and lacks some. This table holds 70,000 to 95,000 clones, approximately 80% found once. Material: peripheral blood. The TCR sequence derives from a human donor in a cohort sampled during active COVID-19.

The CDR3 loop reads CAISSDRGDTEAFF. Written as DNA, the CDR3 is TGTGCCATCAGCTCTGACAGGGGTGACACTGAAGCTTTCTTT. The chain employs TRBV10-3 and TRBJ1-1; 8 positions agree with TRBD1. Germline loops: CDR1 ENHRY, CDR2 SYGVKD. This CDR3 is 14 amino acids long. J lost 3 bases, V lost 6 bases, and 6 bases had no gene match.